This passage covers 9 T cell receptor beta chains from one sample sequenced in a study of blood T cells in healthy people across ages. Alongside a J-beta primer mix, a sample-barcoded 5' primer served in a second PCR lasting 7 to 11 cycles. From the 5' RACE reads, TCRdb called clonotypes with MiXCR, one entry per CDR3 protein. In the table there are about 930,000 distinct CDR3 sequences, 29% of which are singletons. This sample also belongs to another study, concerning T cells of mothers and their children.

What was sequenced was blood. The receptors here all came from a woman between 35 and 50 years old in good health.

This CDR3 is CASSSLSLYEQYF. The CDR3 nucleotides read TGTGCCAGCAGTTCCCTTAGCCTCTACGAGCAGTACTTC. The chain has TRBV6-6 and TRBJ2-7; D unresolved. Per the germline V gene, CDR1 is MNHNY and CDR2 is SVGAGI (reference sequence). The CDR3 is 13 residues long. The V gene lost 4 bases and the J gene lost 3 bases, with 10 bases spanning the gap.

This clonotype was counted only a few times. This sequence joins TRBV12-3 or TRBV12-4 and TRBJ2-2; D tentatively reads TRBD1 or TRBD2 (7 bases each). With 6 bases removed from V and 7 bases from J, the gap between germline ends came to 15 bases. This CDR3 has 14 residues. DNA of the CDR3: TGTGCCAGCAGCCCGACAGGGACTAACGGGGAGCTGTTTTTT. Translation: CASSPTGTNGELFF.

The rearrangement links TRBV30 to TRBJ2-7, with 9 bases lining up with TRBD1. The DNA end favors TRBJ2-5, so the J call may be wrong. Per the germline V gene, CDR1 is GTSNPN and CDR2 is SVGIG (reference sequence). The CDR3 has 14 amino acids. The CDR3 protein is CAWSVRQGGETQYF. The CDR3 nucleotides are TGTGCCTGGAGTGTACGACAGGGGGGAGAGACCCAGTACTTC.

V gene TRBV29-1 combines with J gene TRBJ2-5; D gene uncertain. Trimming removed 5 bases from V and 1 base from J, with 8 bases in between. The CDR3 sequence is 12 residues long. Germline-derived CDR1 and CDR2 are SQVTM and ANQGSEA. The CDR3 protein is CSVSPVQETQYF. For the CDR3, the DNA is TGCAGCGTTTCACCGGTCCAAGAGACCCAGTACTTC.

This clonotype was counted many times. One end of the junction varies from germline; a read error may be responsible. The J gene is TRBJ1-2, the V gene TRBV5-1, with D perhaps TRBD1 (5 bases). From germline, CDR1 is SGHRS and CDR2 YFSETQ. The CDR3 is 14 residues long. The CDR3 spells CASSLSQGNYGYTF. The CDR3 region has the DNA TGTGCCAGCAGTTTATCCCAGGGCAATTATGGCTACACCTTC.

This chain links TRBV4-3 with TRBJ2-5, with D unclear. The CDR3 contains 12 residues. Germline CDR1 LGHNA, CDR2 YSLEER. V was trimmed by 1 base and J by 6 bases, leaving 6 bases between them. DNA for the CDR3: TGCGCCAGCAGCCAAGGCAGCCAGACCCAGTACTTC. Its protein is CASSQGSQTQYF.

The rearrangement links TRBV12-3 or TRBV12-4 to TRBJ2-7; D could derive from TRBD1 or TRBD2 (6 bases each). V lost 3 bases and J lost 11, with 20 bases in between. This CDR3 has 14 amino acids. CDR3 amino acids: CASSFVAKGGPKYF. The CDR3 coding sequence is TGTGCCAGCAGTTTTGTGGCGAAGGGGGGACCAAAGTACTTC.

This clonotype has at least ten counts. The V and J genes are TRBV7-2 and TRBJ2-7, with D unresolved. The CDR3 is 12 residues long. Trimming cost V 4 bases and J 6 bases, with 10 bases left between them. CDR1 SGHTA and CDR2 FQGNSA come from the germline V gene. CDR3 amino acids: CASSSPSSEQYF. The DNA for the CDR3 is TGTGCCAGCAGCTCCCCTTCATCCGAGCAGTACTTC.

This chain connects TRBV6-6 to TRBJ2-2; 8 bases fit TRBD1. Per the germline V gene, CDR1 is MNHNY and CDR2 is SVGAGI (reference sequence). J was trimmed by 8 bases and V by 6 bases; bases with no gene match: 17. The CDR3 length is 17 residues. CDR3: CASSTPGTGHRSGELFF. In nucleotides, the CDR3 is TGTGCCAGCAGCACTCCCGGGACAGGCCACCGGAGTGGGGAGCTGTTTTTT.